This T cell receptor beta chain was recorded in a study of cytomegalovirus exposure and HLA in healthy donors listed by TCRdb under 2017. For the study in its entirety: According to an earlier analysis of several hundred of the donors, some 180 million T cells yielded some 110 million unique TCR beta sequences and around 280 Gb of sequence data. Donor age, sex, ethnicity and CMV serostatus were collected together with the repertoire data. Typing coverage differed by locus: A, B, C, DRB1 and DQB1 were typed in roughly 620-630 donors, DQA1 in 500 to 550, DPA1 in 600 to 610, and DPB1 in 472. Four to six DR-DQ haplotypes were handled as single units for association and clustering, since linkage in the cohort was strong. Genome-wide SNP genotypes for about 65% of the 666 donors were used in a later genetic analysis, which treated that subset as a discovery cohort. The study combined high-throughput TCR immunosequencing, statistical association of individual TCRs with disease status, and machine learning to predict cytomegalovirus infection status. The study profiled the T cell repertoires of hundreds of subjects by immunosequencing and related them to cytomegalovirus serostatus. The later analysis used no new phenotypic data to find candidate immune exposures, relying instead on TCR beta sequences and their occurrence across donors. A later analysis re-examined previously published TCR beta repertoires from 500 to 700 donors and added high-resolution HLA genotyping to investigate patterns of TCR occurrence. All discovery cohort repertoires had been generated on a single sequencing platform. Roughly 290 gigabases of sequencing data and 91 million or so unique TCR sequences made up an early release that covered 500 to 700 HLA-typed donors. Among about 400 genotyped donors of the cohort, an average of roughly 230,000 unique TCR beta nucleotide sequences was sequenced per donor, of which about 20% were non-productive. HLA typing included class I and class II loci at four-digit resolution. Among the 398 genotyped donors, approximately 81% belonged to the genetic ancestry cluster associated with self-reported Caucasian donors. The study aimed to test whether cataloging public T cell receptors could reveal signatures of past pathogen exposure. An earlier analysis of more than 450 of the donors used high-throughput TCR beta sequencing to judge whether each TCR beta V gene segment behaved as functional or pseudogenic. In addition to the first cohort of hundreds of subjects, a separate validation cohort of 120 different subjects was used. Study-wide findings and limitations: Some IMGT-functional V segments, including TRBV6-2 and TRBV6-3, could not be told apart with the 87-base-pair reads, so those segments were excluded. Roughly uniform sequencing depth across donors was assumed in presence/absence analyses, although this assumption may not hold. A few of the identified cytomegalovirus-associated TCR beta chains were confirmed in vitro to be specific for cytomegalovirus antigens. A group of highly shared sequence variants was considered likely to be a technical artifact of the sequencing pipeline. Cytomegalovirus status was reported to be diagnosed by the classifier with high specificity and sensitivity in both the original and validation cohorts. In a later genetic analysis, a missense DCLRE1C variant was associated with V-gene and J-gene trimming of TCR beta chains, and the association was replicated in an independent cohort. In a later analysis, HLA-associated TCR beta chains were found to be more clonally expanded and to have lower generation probabilities than equally common non-associated chains. At a false discovery rate of 0.05, a later analysis linked under 20,000 TCR beta sequences to specific HLA alleles. In an earlier analysis of more than 450 of the donors, most TCR beta V segments were observed in productive rearrangements about 87% or about 30% of the time, broadly matching IMGT annotations. In a later analysis, the rate of TCR association differed among HLA loci, with DRB1 alleles having the most associated TCRs and HLA-C alleles having the fewest. It was suggested by the authors that the approach could potentially be generalized to other disease states and immunological phenotypes. Linkage disequilibrium might explain the correlated functional status among segregating V segments, but an unknown experimental factor could not be ruled out. The only immune exposure information available for the cohort was CMV serostatus. Only TCR beta chains were sequenced in this cohort, and the absence of alpha or paired-chain data limited detectable features. Because counts were too low, roughly 16 rarely observed V segments, including chromosome 9 orphons, were excluded from the earlier analysis of 587 of the donors. Strong co-occurrence of HLA alleles, especially DR and DQ, made assigning TCR associations to individual alleles difficult. According to a later analysis, most CMV-associated TCR beta chains appeared to be HLA-restricted, and the HLA associations seemed to be driven largely by CMV exposure. According to a later analysis, parvovirus B19, influenza, CMV and Epstein-Barr virus appeared linked to several top co-occurrence clusters. A total of some 180 TCR beta chains were listed by the study as associated with cytomegalovirus. A further reported finding was that TCR beta sequences accurately predicted the HLA-A and HLA-B alleles for most subjects in the first cohort. According to a later genetic analysis, donors in an Asian-associated ancestry cluster had fewer N-insertions in productive TCRs than the approximately 670-donor mean. Because some donors lacked HLA typing at each locus, the association tests relied only on the typed subset. Most TCR sequences were observed very rarely across donors, whereas some public TCRs were present in many individuals.

The CDR3 goes from the cysteine to the phenylalanine over 13 residues. The read is trimmed to its CDR3 DNA, 39 bases read in frame from base 1. CDR1 SNHLY and CDR2 FYNNEI were looked up in the germline V gene. V gives up 7 bases and J gives up 5 bases, and the segment between their germline ends measures 11 bases. Libraries were made using the immunoSEQ multiplex PCR assay. A mixture of 60 forward primers for TCR Vbeta segments and 13 reverse primers for TCR Jbeta segments was used in the multiplex PCR. Amplification of the CDR3 region of rearranged TCR beta genes was performed with a multiplex PCR assay on genomic DNA. The Illumina HiSeq System was used to sequence the amplified TCR beta libraries as 87-base-pair reads. In the original analysis: A later analysis tallied 70 million to 100 million unique TCR beta chains across the 666 repertoires, and about 10 million of those chains were shared by two or more donors. Raw reads were error-corrected and collapsed into unique sequences by a nearest-neighbor algorithm in which closely related sequences were merged to remove PCR and sequencing errors. CDR3 sequences were aligned to IMGT reference sequences to assign V, D and J gene segments. For a sequence to be retained, a match of at least six nucleotides to both a V gene segment and a J gene segment was required. A rearrangement was called productive if the CDR3 had no stop codons and remained in frame with V and J, and every other rearrangement was called non-productive. CDR3 was defined according to IMGT convention as the region running from the second conserved V-encoded cysteine to the conserved J-encoded phenylalanine. Sequences without an unambiguous match to a single V gene segment were excluded from the earlier analysis of several hundred of the donors. An earlier analysis of a few hundred of the donors called V segments functional above 56.7% productive rearrangements and segregating when the between-donor standard deviation exceeded 5%. A statistical classification framework was built for diagnosing cytomegalovirus status from the catalog of TCR beta chain sequences. In a later analysis, V and J genes were assigned by comparing TCR nucleotide sequences against IMGT/GENE-DB human TR gene sequences. Using the TCRdist pipeline, a later analysis assigned CDR3 sequences along with most-parsimonious VDJ recombination scenarios. In a later analysis, each TCR beta chain was defined by its CDR3 amino acid sequence together with its V-gene family, and reads without a unique V-gene family were excluded. A later analysis removed 592 highly shared, low-generation-probability nucleotide sequences to deal with suspected cross-contamination and a sequencing artifact. A later analysis calculated a clonal expansion index for each public chain from normalized within-repertoire ranks of inferred template counts. A later analysis computed generation probabilities with a VDJ recombination model fitted to out-of-frame rearrangements, and checked the results against IGoR. Hypergeometric tests were used in a later analysis to score TCR-TCR, TCR-HLA and TCR-CMV co-occurrence, with a repertoire-size bias correction applied to the TCR pairs. To estimate false discovery rates, a later analysis permuted the HLA or CMV assignments 20 times. A later analysis grouped co-occurring TCRs with DBSCAN, adding TCRdist sequence similarity when clustering within HLA-allele-positive subsets. For co-occurrence clustering, repertoires with fewer than 30,000 or more than 120,000 public chains were excluded, along with four to six repertoires with anomalous nucleotide sharing. The table comes from immuneACCESS by way of TCRdb, which keeps in-frame sequences with V and J called. Part of the clones is missing from these tables; in studies checked, under half for an unresolved V gene and the rest for unknown reasons. The DNA gave D and trimming, while V, J and clone size come from that table. The table for this sample lists some 250,000 clones; roughly 82% of them were counted only once. Of the sample, 5% to 6.5% is held by the ten largest clones.

A note on this clone: No cognate antigen has been identified for it. No base-level quality is on record; no much larger clone is a single base apart.

In total, approximately 690 healthy bone marrow donors made up the cohort. At the time of sampling, every cohort member was nominally healthy, though immune exposures that went unrecorded were likely present. The donor tested CMV seropositive, placing the donor among the 289 seropositive members of the cohort. Every donor gave a peripheral blood sample, and the peripheral blood mononuclear cells from that sample were used for TCR beta sequencing. The Qiagen DNeasy Blood Extraction Kit was used to extract genomic DNA from the blood cell samples. Sample: PBMCs. This clonotype was obtained from a woman aged 40 to 49 in good health and CMV-seropositive. The receptor chain draws on TRBV2 and TRBJ1-4, with no D gene named confidently. The nucleotides are TGTGCCAGCAAATTGACTGTGAATGAAAAACTGTTTTTT. It is translated as CASKLTVNEKLFF.